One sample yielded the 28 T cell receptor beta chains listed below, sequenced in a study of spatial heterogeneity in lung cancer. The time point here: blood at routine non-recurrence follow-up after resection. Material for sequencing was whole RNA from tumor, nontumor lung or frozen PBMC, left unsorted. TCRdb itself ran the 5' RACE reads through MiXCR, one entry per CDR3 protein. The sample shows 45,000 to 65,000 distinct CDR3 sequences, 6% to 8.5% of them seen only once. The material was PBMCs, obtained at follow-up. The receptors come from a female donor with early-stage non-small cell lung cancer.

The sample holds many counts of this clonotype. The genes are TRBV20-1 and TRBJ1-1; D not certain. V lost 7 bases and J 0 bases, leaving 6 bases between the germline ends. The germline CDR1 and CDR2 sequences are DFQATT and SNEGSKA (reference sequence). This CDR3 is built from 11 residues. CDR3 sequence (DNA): TGCAGTGTTGATTTGAACACTGAAGCTTTCTTT. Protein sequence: CSVDLNTEAFF.

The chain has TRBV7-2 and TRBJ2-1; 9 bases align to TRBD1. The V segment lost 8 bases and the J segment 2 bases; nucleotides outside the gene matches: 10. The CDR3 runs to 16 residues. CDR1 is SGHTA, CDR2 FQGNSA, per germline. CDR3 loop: CASHLPGDRAYNEQFF. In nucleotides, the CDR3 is TGTGCCAGCCACCTCCCCGGGGACAGGGCCTACAATGAGCAGTTCTTC.

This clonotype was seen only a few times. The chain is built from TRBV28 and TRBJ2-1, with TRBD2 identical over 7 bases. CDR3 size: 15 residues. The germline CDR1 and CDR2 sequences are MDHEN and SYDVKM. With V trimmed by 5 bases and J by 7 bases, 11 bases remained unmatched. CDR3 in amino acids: CASSPGLGSRNEQFF. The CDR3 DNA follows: TGTGCCAGCAGTCCAGGACTAGGTTCCAGAAATGAGCAGTTCTTC.

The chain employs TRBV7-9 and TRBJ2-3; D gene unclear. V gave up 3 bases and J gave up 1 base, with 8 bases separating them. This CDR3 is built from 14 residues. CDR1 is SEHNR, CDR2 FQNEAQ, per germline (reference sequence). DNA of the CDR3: TGTGCCAGCAGCTTGAGTTTGGGCACAGATACGCAGTATTTT. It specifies CASSLSLGTDTQYF.

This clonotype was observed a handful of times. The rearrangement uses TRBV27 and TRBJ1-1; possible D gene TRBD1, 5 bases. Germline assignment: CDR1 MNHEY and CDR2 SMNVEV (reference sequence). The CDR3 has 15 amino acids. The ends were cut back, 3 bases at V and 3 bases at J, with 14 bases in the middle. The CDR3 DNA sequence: TGTGCCAGCAGTTTTGTCCGCATGGGGGACACTGAAGCTTTCTTT. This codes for CASSFVRMGDTEAFF.

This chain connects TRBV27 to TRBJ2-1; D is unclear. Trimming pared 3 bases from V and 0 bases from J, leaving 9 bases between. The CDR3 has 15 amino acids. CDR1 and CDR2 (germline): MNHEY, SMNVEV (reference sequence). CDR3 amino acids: CASSFLPFSYNEQFF. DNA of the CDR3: TGTGCCAGCAGTTTTCTACCGTTCTCCTACAATGAGCAGTTCTTC.

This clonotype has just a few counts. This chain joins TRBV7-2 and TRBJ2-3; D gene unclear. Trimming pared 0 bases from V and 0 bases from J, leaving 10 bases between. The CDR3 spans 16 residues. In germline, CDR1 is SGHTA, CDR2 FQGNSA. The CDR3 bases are TGTGCCAGCAGCTTAGCACCCGGGCTTAGCACAGATACGCAGTATTTT. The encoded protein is CASSLAPGLSTDTQYF.

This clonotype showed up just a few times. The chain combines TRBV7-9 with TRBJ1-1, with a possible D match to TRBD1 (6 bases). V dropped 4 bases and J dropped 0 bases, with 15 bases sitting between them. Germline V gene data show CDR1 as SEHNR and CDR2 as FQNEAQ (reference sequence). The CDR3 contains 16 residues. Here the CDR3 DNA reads TGTGCCAGCAGCTCCGTTCAGGGGTCGGTGAACACTGAAGCTTTCTTT. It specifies CASSSVQGSVNTEAFF.

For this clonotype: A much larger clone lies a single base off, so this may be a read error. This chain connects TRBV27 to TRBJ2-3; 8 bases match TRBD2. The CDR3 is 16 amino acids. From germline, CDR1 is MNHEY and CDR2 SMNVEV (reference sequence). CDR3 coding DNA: TGTGTCAGCAGTCCGGGGAGCGGGGGTCCACCGTTTCCGCAGTATTTT. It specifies CVSSPGSGGPPFPQYF.

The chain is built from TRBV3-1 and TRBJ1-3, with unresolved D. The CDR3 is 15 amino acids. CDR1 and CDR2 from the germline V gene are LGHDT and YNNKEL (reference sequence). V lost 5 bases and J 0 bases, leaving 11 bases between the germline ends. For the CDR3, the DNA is TGTGCCAGCAGCTCGGGAGGGAACTCTGGAAACACCATATATTTT. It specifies CASSSGGNSGNTIYF.

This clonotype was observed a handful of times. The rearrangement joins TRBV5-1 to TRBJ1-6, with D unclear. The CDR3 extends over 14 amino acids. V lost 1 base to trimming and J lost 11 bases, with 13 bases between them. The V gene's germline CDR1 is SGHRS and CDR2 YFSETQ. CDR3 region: CASSLYLGSPPLHF. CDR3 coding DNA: TGCGCCAGCAGCTTGTATTTGGGGAGTCCACCCCTCCACTTT.

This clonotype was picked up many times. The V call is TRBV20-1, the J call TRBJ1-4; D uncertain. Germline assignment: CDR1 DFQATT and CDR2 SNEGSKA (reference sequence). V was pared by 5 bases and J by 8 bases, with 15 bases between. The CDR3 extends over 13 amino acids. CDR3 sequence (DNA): TGCAGTGCTGTACACTCCCGCCACGAAAAACTGTTTTTT. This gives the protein CSAVHSRHEKLFF.

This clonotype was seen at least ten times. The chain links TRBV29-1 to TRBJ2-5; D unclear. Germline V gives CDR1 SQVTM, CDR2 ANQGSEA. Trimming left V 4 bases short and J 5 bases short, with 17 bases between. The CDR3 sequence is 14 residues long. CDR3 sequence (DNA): TGCAGCGTTGTTCCAAGCGCCGTAGGTGAGACCCAGTACTTC. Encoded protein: CSVVPSAVGETQYF.

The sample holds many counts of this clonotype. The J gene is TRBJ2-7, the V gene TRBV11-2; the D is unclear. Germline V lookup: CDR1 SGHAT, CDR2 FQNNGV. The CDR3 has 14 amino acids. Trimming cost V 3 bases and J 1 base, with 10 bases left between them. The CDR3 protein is CASSFGSGSYEQYF. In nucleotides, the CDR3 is TGTGCCAGCAGCTTTGGTTCTGGATCCTACGAGCAGTACTTC.

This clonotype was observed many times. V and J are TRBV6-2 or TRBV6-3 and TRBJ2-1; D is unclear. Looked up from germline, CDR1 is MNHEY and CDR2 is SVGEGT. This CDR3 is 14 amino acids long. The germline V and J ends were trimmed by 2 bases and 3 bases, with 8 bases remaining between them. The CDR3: CASSYSRVYNEQFF. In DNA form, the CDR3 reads TGTGCCAGCAGTTACAGTCGGGTCTACAATGAGCAGTTCTTC.

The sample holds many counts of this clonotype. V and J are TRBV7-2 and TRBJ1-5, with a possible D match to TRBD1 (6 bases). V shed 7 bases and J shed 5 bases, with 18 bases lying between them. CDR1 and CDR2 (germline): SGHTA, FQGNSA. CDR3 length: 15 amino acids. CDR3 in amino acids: CASTPQGGLDQPQHF. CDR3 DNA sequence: TGTGCCAGCACCCCTCAAGGGGGTCTGGATCAGCCCCAGCATTTT.

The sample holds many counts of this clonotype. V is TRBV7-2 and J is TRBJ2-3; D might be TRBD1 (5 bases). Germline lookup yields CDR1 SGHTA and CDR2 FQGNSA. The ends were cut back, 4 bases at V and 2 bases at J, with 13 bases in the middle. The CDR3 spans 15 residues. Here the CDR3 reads CASSSGRAPTDTQYF. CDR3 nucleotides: TGTGCCAGCAGCTCCGGCAGGGCGCCCACAGATACGCAGTATTTT. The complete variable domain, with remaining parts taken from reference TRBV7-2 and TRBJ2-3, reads GAGVSQSPSNKVTEKGKDVELRCDPISGHTALYWYRQSLGQGLEFLIYFQGNSAPDKSGLPSDRFSAERTGGSVSTLTIQRTQQEDSAVYLCASSSGRAPTDTQYFGPGTRLTVL.

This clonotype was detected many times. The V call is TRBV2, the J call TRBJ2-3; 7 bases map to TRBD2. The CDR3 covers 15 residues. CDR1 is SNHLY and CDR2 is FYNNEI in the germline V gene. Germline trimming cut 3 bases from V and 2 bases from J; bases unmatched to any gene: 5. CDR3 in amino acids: CASSEEAGVTDTQYF. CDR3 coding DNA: TGTGCCAGCAGTGAGGAGGCGGGAGTCACAGATACGCAGTATTTT.

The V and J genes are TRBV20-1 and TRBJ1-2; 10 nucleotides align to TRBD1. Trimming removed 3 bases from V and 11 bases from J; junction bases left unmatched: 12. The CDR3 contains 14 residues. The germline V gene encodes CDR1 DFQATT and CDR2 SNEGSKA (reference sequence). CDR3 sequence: CSARPRDRGPGYTF. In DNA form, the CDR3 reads TGCAGTGCTAGGCCCCGAGACAGGGGGCCGGGGTACACCTTC.

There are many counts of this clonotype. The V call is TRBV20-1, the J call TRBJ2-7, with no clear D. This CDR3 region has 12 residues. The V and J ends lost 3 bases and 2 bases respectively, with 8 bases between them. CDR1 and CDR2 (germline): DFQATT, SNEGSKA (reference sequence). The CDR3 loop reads CSASQWTYEQYF. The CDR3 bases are TGCAGTGCTAGTCAATGGACCTACGAGCAGTACTTC.

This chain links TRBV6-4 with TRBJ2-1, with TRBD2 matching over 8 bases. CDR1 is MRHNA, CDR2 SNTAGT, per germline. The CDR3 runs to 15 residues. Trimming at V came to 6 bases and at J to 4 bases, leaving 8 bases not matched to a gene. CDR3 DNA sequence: TGTGCCAGCAGCACCGGGGGGGCCGGTTACAATGAGCAGTTCTTC. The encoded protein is CASSTGGAGYNEQFF.

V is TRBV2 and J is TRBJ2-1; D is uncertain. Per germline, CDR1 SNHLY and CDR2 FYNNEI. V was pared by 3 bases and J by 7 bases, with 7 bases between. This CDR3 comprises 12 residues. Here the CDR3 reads CASSEILNEQFF. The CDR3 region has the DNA TGTGCCAGCAGTGAGATTTTAAATGAGCAGTTCTTC.

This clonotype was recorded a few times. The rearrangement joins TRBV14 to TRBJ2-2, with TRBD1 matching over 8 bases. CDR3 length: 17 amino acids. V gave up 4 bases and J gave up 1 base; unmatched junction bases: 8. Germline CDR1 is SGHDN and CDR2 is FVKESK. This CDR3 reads CASSPRTGRMNTGELFF. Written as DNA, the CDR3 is TGTGCCAGCAGCCCCAGGACAGGGAGAATGAACACCGGGGAGCTGTTTTTT. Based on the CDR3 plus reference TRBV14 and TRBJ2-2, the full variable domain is EAGVTQFPSHSVIEKGQTVTLRCDPISGHDNLYWYRRVMGKEIKFLLHFVKESKQDESGMPNNRFLAERTGGTYSTLKVQPAELEDSGVYFCASSPRTGRMNTGELFFGEGSRLTVL.

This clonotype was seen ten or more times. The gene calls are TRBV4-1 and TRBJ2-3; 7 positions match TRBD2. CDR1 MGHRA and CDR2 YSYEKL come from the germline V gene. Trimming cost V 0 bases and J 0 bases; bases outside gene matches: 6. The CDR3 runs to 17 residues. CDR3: CASSQEPSGASTDTQYF. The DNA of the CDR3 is TGCGCCAGCAGCCAAGAACCAAGCGGGGCCAGCACAGATACGCAGTATTTT.

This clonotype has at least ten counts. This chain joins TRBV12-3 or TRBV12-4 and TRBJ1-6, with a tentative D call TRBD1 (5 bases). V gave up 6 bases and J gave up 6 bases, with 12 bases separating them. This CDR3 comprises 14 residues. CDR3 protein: CASSLRDPNSPLHF. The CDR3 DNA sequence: TGTGCCAGCAGCCTTCGGGACCCTAATTCACCCCTCCACTTT.

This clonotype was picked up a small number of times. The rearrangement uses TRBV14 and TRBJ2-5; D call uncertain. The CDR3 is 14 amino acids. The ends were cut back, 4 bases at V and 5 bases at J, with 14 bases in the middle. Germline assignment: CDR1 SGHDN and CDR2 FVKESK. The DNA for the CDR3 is TGTGCCAGCAGCCGAAGATCTAGGCTGGAGACCCAGTACTTC. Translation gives CASSRRSRLETQYF.

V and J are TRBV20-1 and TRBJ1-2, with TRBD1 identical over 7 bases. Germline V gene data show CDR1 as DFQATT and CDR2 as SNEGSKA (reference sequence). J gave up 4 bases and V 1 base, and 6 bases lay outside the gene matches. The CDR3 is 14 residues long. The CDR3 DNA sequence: TGCAGTGCTAGAGTTCTGGGACAGATCTATGGCTACACCTTC. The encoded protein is CSARVLGQIYGYTF.

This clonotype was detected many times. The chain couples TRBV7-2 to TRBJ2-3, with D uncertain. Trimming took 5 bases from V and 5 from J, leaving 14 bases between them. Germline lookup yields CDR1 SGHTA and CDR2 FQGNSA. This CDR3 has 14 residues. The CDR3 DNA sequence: TGTGCCAGCAGCCCAACTCCTGCCCAAGATACGCAGTATTTT. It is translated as CASSPTPAQDTQYF.